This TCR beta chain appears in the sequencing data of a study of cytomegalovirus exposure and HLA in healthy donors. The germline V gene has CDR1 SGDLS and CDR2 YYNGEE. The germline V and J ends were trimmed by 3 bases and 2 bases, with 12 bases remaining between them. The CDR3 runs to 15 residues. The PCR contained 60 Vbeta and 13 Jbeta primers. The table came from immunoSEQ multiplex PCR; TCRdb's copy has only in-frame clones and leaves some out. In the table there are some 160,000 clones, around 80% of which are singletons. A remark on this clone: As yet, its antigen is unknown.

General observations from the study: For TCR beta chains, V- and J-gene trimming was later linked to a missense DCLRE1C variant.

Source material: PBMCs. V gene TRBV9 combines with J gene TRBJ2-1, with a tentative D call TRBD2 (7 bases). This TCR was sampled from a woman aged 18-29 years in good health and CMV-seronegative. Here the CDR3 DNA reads TGTGCCAGCAGCGAGGGGGGGGCGGCCTACAATGAGCAGTTCTTC. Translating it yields CASSEGGAAYNEQFF.